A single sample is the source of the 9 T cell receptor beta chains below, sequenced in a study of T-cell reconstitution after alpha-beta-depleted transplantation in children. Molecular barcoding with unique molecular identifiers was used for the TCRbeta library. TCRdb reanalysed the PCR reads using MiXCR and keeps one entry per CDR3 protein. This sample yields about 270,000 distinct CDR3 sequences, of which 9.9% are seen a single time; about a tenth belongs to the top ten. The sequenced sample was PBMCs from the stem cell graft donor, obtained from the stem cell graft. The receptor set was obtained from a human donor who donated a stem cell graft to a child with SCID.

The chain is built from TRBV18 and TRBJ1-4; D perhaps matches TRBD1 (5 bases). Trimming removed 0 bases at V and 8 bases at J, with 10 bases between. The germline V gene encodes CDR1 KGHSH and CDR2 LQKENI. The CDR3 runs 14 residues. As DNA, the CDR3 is TGTGCCAGCTCACCACCACAGGTGTCCGAAAAACTGTTTTTT. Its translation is CASSPPQVSEKLFF.

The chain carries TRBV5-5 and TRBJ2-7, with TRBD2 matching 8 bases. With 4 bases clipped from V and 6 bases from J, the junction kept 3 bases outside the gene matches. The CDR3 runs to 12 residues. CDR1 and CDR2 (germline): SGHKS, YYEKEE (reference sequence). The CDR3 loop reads CASSPGGSEQYF. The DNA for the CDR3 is TGTGCCAGCAGCCCGGGGGGGAGCGAGCAGTACTTC.

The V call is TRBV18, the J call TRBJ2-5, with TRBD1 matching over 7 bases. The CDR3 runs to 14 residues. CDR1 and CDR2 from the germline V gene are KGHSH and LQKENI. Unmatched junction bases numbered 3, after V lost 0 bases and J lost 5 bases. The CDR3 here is CASSPPGQEETQYF. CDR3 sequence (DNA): TGTGCCAGCTCACCACCCGGACAGGAGGAGACCCAGTACTTC.

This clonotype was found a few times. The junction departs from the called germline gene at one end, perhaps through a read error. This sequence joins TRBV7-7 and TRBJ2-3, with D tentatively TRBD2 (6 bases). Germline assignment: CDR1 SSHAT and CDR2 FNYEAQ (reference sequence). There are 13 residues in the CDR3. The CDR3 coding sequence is TGTGCTAGCAGCTTACTCGGGGGAGATACGCAGTATTTT. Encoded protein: CASSLLGGDTQYF.

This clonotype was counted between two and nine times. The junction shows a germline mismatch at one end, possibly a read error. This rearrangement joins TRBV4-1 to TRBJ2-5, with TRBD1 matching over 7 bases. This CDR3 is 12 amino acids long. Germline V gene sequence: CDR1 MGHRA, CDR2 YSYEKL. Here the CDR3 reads CASSQISGTVIF. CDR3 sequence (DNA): TGCGCCAGCAGCCAAATATCCGGGACAGTAATTTTC.

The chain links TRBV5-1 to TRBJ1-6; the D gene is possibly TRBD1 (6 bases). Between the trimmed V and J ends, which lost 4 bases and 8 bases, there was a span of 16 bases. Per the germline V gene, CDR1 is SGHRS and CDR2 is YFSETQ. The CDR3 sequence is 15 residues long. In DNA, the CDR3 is TGCGCCAGCAGCAAGGGGACACCAACGGATTCACCCCTCCACTTT. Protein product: CASSKGTPTDSPLHF.

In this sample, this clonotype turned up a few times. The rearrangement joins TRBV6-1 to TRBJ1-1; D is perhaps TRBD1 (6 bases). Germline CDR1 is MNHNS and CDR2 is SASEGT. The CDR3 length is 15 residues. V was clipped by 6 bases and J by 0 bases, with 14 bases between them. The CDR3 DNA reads TGTGCCAGCAGCCCGACAGGCCTGATGAACACTGAAGCTTTCTTT. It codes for CASSPTGLMNTEAFF.

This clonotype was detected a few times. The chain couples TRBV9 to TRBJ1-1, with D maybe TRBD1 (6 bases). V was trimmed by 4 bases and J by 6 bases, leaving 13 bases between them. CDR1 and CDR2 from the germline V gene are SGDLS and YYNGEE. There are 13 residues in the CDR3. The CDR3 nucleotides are TGTGCCAGCAGCCCCCTCCAGGGGCCTGAAGCTTTCTTT. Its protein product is CASSPLQGPEAFF.

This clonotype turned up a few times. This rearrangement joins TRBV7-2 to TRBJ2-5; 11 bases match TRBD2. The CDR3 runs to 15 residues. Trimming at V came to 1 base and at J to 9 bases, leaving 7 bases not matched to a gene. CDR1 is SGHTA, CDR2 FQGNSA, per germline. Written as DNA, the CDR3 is TGTGCCAGCAGCTTAGGGCTAGCGGGGGGAGGGCCCCAGTACTTC. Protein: CASSLGLAGGGPQYF.